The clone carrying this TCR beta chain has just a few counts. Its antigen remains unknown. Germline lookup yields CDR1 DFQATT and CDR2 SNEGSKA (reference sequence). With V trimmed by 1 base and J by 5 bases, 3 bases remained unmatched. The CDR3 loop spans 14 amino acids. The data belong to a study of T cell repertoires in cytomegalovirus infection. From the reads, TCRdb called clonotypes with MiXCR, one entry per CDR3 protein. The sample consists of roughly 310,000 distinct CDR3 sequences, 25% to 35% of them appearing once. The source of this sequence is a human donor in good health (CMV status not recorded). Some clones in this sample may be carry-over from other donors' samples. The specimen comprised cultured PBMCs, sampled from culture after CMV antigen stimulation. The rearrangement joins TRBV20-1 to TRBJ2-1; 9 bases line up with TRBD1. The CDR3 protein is CSARVGQGNNEQFF. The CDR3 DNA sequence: TGCAGTGCTAGAGTGGGACAGGGAAACAATGAGCAGTTCTTC.